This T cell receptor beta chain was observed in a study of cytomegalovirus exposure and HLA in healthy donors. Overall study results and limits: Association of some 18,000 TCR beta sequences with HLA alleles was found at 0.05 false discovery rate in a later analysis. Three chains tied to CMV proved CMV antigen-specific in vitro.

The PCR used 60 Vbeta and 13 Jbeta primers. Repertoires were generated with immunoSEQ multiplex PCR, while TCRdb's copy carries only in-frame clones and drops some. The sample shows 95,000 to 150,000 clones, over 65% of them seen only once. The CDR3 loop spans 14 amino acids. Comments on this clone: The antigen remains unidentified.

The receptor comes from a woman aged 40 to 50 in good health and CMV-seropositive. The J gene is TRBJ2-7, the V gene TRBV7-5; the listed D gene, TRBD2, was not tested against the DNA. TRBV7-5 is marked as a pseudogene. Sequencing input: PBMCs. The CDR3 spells CARSCPTAAYEQYF. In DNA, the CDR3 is TGTGCCAGAAGCTGCCCTACGGCGGCGTACGAGCAGTACTTC.